These 8 T cell receptor beta chains share one sample of origin, sequenced in a study of T cells in Graves' hyperthyroidism and ophthalmopathy. Amplified TCR beta CDR3 regions came from RNA transcripts. During a first-round RT-PCR of the TCR CDR3, the HTBI primer set was used. TCRdb analysed the multiplex PCR reads with MiXCR anew, one entry per CDR3 protein. The sample yields hundreds of thousands of distinct CDR3 sequences, roughly 15% seen once. The sample consisted of blood. The receptors here all came from a young man with Graves' ophthalmopathy.

The chain uses TRBV19 and TRBJ1-1; TRBD1 is a possible D gene (5 bases). Trimming shortened V by 10 bases and J by 2 bases, and 17 bases separated the two germline ends. This CDR3 contains 14 residues. Germline loops: CDR1 LNHDA, CDR2 SQIVND (reference sequence). The CDR3 region is CATCPQGANTEAFF. CDR3 nucleotides: TGTGCCACCTGCCCCCAGGGTGCTAACACTGAAGCTTTCTTT.

Ten or more counts support this clonotype. This rearrangement joins TRBV7-9 to TRBJ1-1; tentatively, D is TRBD1 (6 bases). Deletions cut 5 bases from V and 8 bases from J, with 18 bases between. The germline CDR1 and CDR2 sequences are SEHNR and FQNEAQ (reference sequence). The length of the CDR3 is 14 residues. The CDR3 coding sequence is TGTGCCAGCAGCATGACAGGCCCTTATTTAGAAGCTTTCTTT. Its translation: CASSMTGPYLEAFF.

J is TRBJ2-2 and V is TRBV9; 7 bases are shared with TRBD1. In germline, CDR1 is SGDLS, CDR2 YYNGEE. Germline trimming cut 0 bases from V and 7 bases from J; bases unmatched to any gene: 9. The CDR3 is made up of 16 amino acids. DNA of the CDR3: TGTGCCAGCAGCGTAGTCGTGGCAGGGGGAATCGGGGAGCTGTTTTTT. Protein: CASSVVVAGGIGELFF. Full variable domain (rest looked up from reference TRBV9 and TRBJ2-2): DSGVTQTPKHLITATGQRVTLRCSPRSGDLSVYWYQQSLDQGLQFLIQYYNGEERAKGNILERFSAQQFPDLHSELNLSSLELGDSALYFCASSVVVAGGIGELFFGEGSRLTVL.

This clonotype was observed at least ten times. The chain uses TRBV20-1 and TRBJ1-2, with unresolved D. Germline CDR1 DFQATT, CDR2 SNEGSKA (reference sequence). The V end lost 1 base, the J end lost 4 bases, and 7 bases lay between the germline ends. The CDR3 has 12 residues. The CDR3 coding sequence is TGCAGTGCTAGAGTTCAGACCTATGGCTACACCTTC. Translated: CSARVQTYGYTF.

This clonotype showed up many times. V and J are TRBV7-6 and TRBJ2-3, with 9 nucleotides matching TRBD2. This CDR3 is 16 amino acids long. The ends lost 1 base at V and 1 base at J; junction bases unmatched: 3. Germline CDR1 SGHVS, CDR2 FNYEAQ. In nucleotides, the CDR3 is TGTGCCAGCAGCTTAGGCCCTAGCGGGGGCACAGATACGCAGTATTTT. Translation: CASSLGPSGGTDTQYF.

V is TRBV10-3 and J is TRBJ2-5, with 9 nucleotides matching TRBD2. CDR3 length equals 16 residues. Germline V CDR1 and CDR2: ENHRY, SYGVKD. Losses at the gene ends were 5 bases for V and 0 bases for J; bases not matched to a gene: 7. CDR3 region: CAISSGTSSNQETQYF. Here the CDR3 DNA reads TGTGCCATCAGTTCCGGGACTAGCTCCAACCAAGAGACCCAGTACTTC.

This clonotype has at least ten counts. The gene calls are TRBV15 and TRBJ2-7; D not certain. This CDR3 contains 14 residues. Trimming shortened V by 0 bases and J by 6 bases, and 12 bases separated the two germline ends. Per the germline V gene, CDR1 is LNHNV and CDR2 is YYDKDF (reference sequence). Here the CDR3 reads CATSRDASLLEQYF. The CDR3 DNA follows: TGTGCCACCAGCAGAGATGCATCCCTCCTCGAGCAGTACTTC. The whole variable domain, filled in from reference TRBV15 and TRBJ2-7, reads DAMVIQNPRYQVTQFGKPVTLSCSQTLNHNVMYWYQQKSSQAPKLLFHYYDKDFNNEADTPDNFQSRRPNTSFCFLDIRSPGLGDTAMYLCATSRDASLLEQYFGPGTRLTVT.

This clonotype was seen at least ten times. The chain joins TRBV5-1 to TRBJ1-2, with TRBD1 matching 8 bases. Unmatched junction bases numbered 8, after V lost 1 base and J lost 0 bases. The CDR3 spans 17 residues. The germline V gene encodes CDR1 SGHRS and CDR2 YFSETQ. The CDR3 nucleotides read TGCGCCAGCAGCTTGTTTCGACAGGGGAAGACTAACTATGGCTACACCTTC. Encoded protein: CASSLFRQGKTNYGYTF.